The rows below give T cell receptor beta chains drawn from one sample of a study of blood T cell repertoires in COVID-19. The data were produced by immunoSEQ multiplex PCR, yet TCRdb's version contains in-frame clones alone and is incomplete. The table includes some 300,000 clones, roughly 87% detected once. Sequenced material: PBMCs or T cells enriched from blood (not recorded which). These receptors came from a woman aged 25 to 39 who had recovered from COVID-19. CDR3s include the opening cysteine and the closing phenylalanine or tryptophan. A D gene is named only where the DNA matches it firmly. Only part of the rows carry a size: once, few, many, or a class if the clone is expanded.

D gene	clone size	J gene	V gene	CDR3 protein	CDR3 DNA
TRBD1	-	TRBJ1-3	TRBV12-3/TRBV12-4	CATKTQGANTIYF	TGTGCCACTAAAACACAGGGGGCCAACACCATATATTTT
-	few	TRBJ1-5	TRBV9	CASSVAPATISNQPQHF	TGTGCCAGCAGCGTAGCCCCCGCGACAATAAGCAATCAGCCCCAGCATTTT
TRBD1	once	TRBJ2-5	TRBV19	CASSLHHRGRLETQYF	TGTGCCAGTAGTCTCCACCACAGGGGGCGCCTTGAGACCCAGTACTTC
TRBD2	-	TRBJ2-7	TRBV11-3	CASSFYPASGEVYEQYF	TGTGCCAGCAGCTTCTATCCGGCTAGCGGGGAGGTGTACGAGCAGTACTTC
-	once	TRBJ2-7	TRBV14	CASSQAIYEQYF	TGTGCCAGCAGCCAAGCAATCTACGAGCAGTACTTC
-	-	TRBJ2-7	TRBV21-1	CASILSTGSYSYEQYF	TGTGCCAGCATCCTTTCGACAGGCTCTTACTCCTACGAGCAGTACTTC
TRBD1	-	TRBJ1-2	TRBV28	CASSPGGAGGYTF	TGTGCCAGCAGTCCAGGGGGCGCTGGAGGCTACACCTTC
-	once	TRBJ2-3	TRBV7-2	CASSLGARGTDTQYF	TGTGCCAGCAGCTTAGGCGCCAGGGGTACAGATACGCAGTATTTT
-	-	TRBJ1-3	TRBV4-1	CASSQESSGNTIYF	TGCGCCAGCAGCCAGGAGAGCTCTGGAAACACCATATATTTT
-	-	TRBJ1-2	TRBV7-2	CASSLVGRDGGYTF	TGTGCCAGCAGCTTAGTCGGCAGGGATGGCGGCTACACCTTC
-	-	TRBJ1-1	TRBV7-2	CASSAAGTRSEAFF	TGTGCCAGCAGCGCAGCCGGGACAAGGAGTGAAGCTTTCTTT
TRBD1	-	TRBJ2-2	TRBV7-9	CASSRGQGDTGELFF	TGTGCCAGCAGCCGAGGGCAGGGGGACACCGGGGAGCTGTTTTTT
TRBD1	-	TRBJ2-3	TRBV5-1	CASSSRQGGLADTQYF	TGCGCCAGCAGCTCCCGACAGGGGGGACTGGCAGATACGCAGTATTTT
-	-	TRBJ1-2	TRBV6-1	CASSEAAGNYGYTF	TGTGCCAGCAGTGAAGCTGCAGGAAACTATGGCTACACCTTC
TRBD2	-	TRBJ2-5	TRBV3-1/TRBV3-2	CASSQGRGGETQYF	TGTGCCAGCAGCCAAGGGCGGGGGGGAGAGACCCAGTACTTC
TRBD1	-	TRBJ2-3	TRBV3-1/TRBV3-2	CASSRFSGTGRTDTQYF	TGTGCCAGCAGCCGCTTTTCCGGGACAGGGAGGACAGATACGCAGTATTTT
TRBD1	-	TRBJ1-6	TRBV23-1	CASSPVGQADNSPLHF	TGCGCCAGCAGTCCGGTGGGACAGGCTGACAATTCACCCCTCCACTTT
-	-	TRBJ1-1	TRBV13	CASSFPRGTEAFF	TGTGCCAGCAGCTTCCCCCGAGGGACTGAAGCTTTCTTT
-	-	TRBJ1-1	TRBV24-1	CATSDPYAEAFF	TGTGCCACCAGTGACCCCTACGCTGAAGCTTTCTTT
-	-	TRBJ2-7	TRBV19	CASRQPSSYEQYF	TGTGCCAGTAGACAACCTAGTTCATACGAGCAGTACTTC
TRBD1	-	TRBJ2-7	TRBV28	CASSSRQGAREQYF	TGTGCCAGCAGTTCCAGACAGGGGGCAAGAGAGCAGTACTTC
-	-	TRBJ1-2	TRBV19	CASWSGEMDGYTF	TGTGCCTCTTGGTCAGGGGAAATGGATGGCTACACCTTC
TRBD2	-	TRBJ2-5	TRBV7-8	CASRGTGGRRETQYF	TGTGCCAGCAGGGGTACGGGGGGGCGCCGAGAGACCCAGTACTTC
-	-	TRBJ1-1	TRBV10-2	CASRRYRTENTEAFF	TGCGCCAGCAGAAGATACCGGACAGAGAACACTGAAGCTTTCTTT
-	-	TRBJ2-3	TRBV11-2	CASSLGLTGGVDTQYF	TGTGCCAGCAGCTTAGGGTTGACCGGGGGAGTAGATACGCAGTATTTT
-	-	TRBJ1-4	TRBV2	CASSEMSGRNEKLFF	TGTGCCAGCAGTGAAATGTCAGGGCGTAATGAAAAACTGTTTTTT
-	-	TRBJ1-4	TRBV6-1	CASSDFRGNREKLFF	TGTGCCAGCAGTGATTTTAGGGGAAATCGGGAAAAACTGTTTTTT
-	-	TRBJ1-6	TRBV6-5	CASRGAFYNSPLHF	TGTGCCAGCAGGGGGGCCTTCTATAATTCACCCCTCCACTTT
TRBD1	-	TRBJ1-2	TRBV10-3	CAITPGQGNYGYTF	TGTGCCATCACCCCGGGACAGGGAAACTATGGCTACACCTTC
-	-	TRBJ1-6	TRBV28	CASSPPRAGMNYSPLHF	TGTGCCAGCAGTCCCCCCAGAGCAGGGATGAACTATTCACCCCTCCACTTT
TRBD1	-	TRBJ2-1	TRBV28	CASSSDRVDEQFF	TGTGCCAGCAGTTCGGACAGGGTGGATGAGCAGTTCTTC
TRBD2	few	TRBJ2-3	TRBV7-9	CASSNPSGASTDTQYF	TGTGCCAGCAGCAACCCTAGCGGGGCTAGCACAGATACGCAGTATTTT
-	-	TRBJ2-7	TRBV7-2	CASSLGGLSSYEQYF	TGTGCCAGCAGCTTAGGGGGCCTTAGCTCCTACGAGCAGTACTTC
-	-	TRBJ1-4	TRBV10-3	CAIKGTNGGHEKLFF	TGTGCCATCAAAGGCACAAACGGAGGTCATGAAAAACTGTTTTTT
-	-	TRBJ1-2	TRBV2	CASIVGQGLDGYTF	TGTGCCAGCATTGTCGGGCAGGGATTGGATGGCTACACCTTC